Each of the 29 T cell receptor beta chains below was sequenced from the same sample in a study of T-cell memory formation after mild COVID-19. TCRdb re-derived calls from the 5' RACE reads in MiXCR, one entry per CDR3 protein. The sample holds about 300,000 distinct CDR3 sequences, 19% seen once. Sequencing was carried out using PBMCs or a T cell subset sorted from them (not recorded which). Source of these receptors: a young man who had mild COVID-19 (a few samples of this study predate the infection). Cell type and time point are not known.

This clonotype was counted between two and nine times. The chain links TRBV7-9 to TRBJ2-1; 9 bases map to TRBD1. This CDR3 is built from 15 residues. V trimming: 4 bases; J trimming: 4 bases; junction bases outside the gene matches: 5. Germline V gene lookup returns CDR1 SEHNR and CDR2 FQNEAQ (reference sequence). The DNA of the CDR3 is TGTGCCAGCAGCTCCGGGACAGGGCTATACAATGAGCAGTTCTTC. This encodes CASSSGTGLYNEQFF.

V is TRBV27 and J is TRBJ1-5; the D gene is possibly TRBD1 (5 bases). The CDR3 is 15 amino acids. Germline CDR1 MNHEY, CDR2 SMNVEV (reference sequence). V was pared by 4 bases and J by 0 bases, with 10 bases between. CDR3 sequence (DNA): TGTGCCAGCAGTTCGGGACTCTCTAGCAATCAGCCCCAGCATTTT. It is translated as CASSSGLSSNQPQHF.

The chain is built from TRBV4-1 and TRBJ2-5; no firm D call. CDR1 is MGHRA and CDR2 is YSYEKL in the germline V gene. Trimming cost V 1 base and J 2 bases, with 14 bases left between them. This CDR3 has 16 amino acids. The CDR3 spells CASSQGYVLEQETQYF. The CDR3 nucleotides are TGCGCCAGCAGCCAAGGTTACGTGCTGGAACAAGAGACCCAGTACTTC.

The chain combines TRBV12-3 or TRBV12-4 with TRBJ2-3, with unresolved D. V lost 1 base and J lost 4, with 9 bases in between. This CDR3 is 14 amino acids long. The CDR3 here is CASSLGLVADTQYF. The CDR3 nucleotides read TGTGCCAGCAGTTTAGGGCTAGTGGCAGATACGCAGTATTTT.

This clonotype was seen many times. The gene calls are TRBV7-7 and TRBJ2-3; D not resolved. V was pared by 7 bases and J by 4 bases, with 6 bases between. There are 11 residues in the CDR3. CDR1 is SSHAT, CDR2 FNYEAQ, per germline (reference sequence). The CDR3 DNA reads TGTGCCAGCACCGAAGCAGATACGCAGTATTTT. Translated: CASTEADTQYF.

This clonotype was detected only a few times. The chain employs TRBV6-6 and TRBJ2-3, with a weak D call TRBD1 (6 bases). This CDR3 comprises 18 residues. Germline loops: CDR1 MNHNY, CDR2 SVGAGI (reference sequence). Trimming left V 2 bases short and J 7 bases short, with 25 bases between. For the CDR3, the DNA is TGTGCCAGCAGTTACAACAGGGCTTACGCGTCTCCCGTTCATACGCAGTATTTT. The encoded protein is CASSYNRAYASPVHTQYF.

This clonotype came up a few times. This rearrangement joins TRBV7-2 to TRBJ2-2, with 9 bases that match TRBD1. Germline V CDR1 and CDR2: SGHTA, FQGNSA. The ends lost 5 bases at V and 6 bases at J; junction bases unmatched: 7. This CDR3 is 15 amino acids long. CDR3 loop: CASSDRQGGAGELFF. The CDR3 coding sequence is TGTGCCAGCAGCGATAGACAGGGGGGGGCCGGGGAGCTGTTTTTT.

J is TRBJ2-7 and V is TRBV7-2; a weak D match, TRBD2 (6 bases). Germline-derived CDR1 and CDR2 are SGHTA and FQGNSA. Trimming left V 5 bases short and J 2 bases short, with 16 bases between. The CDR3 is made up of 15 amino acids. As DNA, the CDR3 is TGTGCCAGCAGCGGCGGGACGATGGCTACCTACGAGCAGTACTTC. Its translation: CASSGGTMATYEQYF.

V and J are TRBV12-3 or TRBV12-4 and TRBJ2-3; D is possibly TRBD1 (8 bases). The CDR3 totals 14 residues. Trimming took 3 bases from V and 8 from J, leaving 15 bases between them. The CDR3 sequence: CASSFGTGGVTQYF. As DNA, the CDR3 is TGTGCCAGCAGTTTTGGCACAGGGGGGGTTACGCAGTATTTT.

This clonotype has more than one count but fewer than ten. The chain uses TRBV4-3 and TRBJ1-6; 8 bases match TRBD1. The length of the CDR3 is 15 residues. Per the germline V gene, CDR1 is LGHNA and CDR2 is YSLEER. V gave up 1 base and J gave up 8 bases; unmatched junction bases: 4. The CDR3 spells CASSQGDRGYSPLHF. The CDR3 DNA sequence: TGCGCCAGCAGCCAAGGAGACAGGGGATATTCACCCCTCCACTTT.

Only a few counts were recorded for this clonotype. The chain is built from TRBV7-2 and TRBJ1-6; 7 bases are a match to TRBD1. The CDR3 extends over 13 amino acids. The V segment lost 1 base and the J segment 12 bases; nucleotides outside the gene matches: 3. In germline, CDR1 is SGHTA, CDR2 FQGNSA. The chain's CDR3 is CASSLGQGGPLHF. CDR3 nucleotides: TGTGCCAGCAGCTTAGGACAGGGAGGACCCCTCCACTTT.

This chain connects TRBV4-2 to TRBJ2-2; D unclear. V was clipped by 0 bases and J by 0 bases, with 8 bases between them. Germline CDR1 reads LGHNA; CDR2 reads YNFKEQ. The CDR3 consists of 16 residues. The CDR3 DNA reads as TGTGCCAGCAGCCAAGAGGCAGTCACGAACACCGGGGAGCTGTTTTTT. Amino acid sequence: CASSQEAVTNTGELFF.

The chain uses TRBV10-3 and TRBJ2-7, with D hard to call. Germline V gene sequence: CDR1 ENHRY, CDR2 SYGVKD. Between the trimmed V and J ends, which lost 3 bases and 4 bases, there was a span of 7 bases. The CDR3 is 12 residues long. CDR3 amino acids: CAISDRNYEQYV. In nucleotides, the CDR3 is TGTGCCATCAGTGATAGGAATTACGAGCAGTACGTC.

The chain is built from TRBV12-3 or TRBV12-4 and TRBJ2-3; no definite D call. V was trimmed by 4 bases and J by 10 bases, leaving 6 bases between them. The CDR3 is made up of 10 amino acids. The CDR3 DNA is TGTGCCAGCAGTTCATATGCGCAGTATTTT. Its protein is CASSSYAQYF.

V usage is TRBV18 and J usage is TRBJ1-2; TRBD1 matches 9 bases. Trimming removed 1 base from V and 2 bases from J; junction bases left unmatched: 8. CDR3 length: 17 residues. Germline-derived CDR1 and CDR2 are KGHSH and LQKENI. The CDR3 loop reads CASSPQVGTGINYGYTF. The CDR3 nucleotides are TGTGCCAGCTCACCACAAGTTGGGACAGGGATAAACTATGGCTACACCTTC.

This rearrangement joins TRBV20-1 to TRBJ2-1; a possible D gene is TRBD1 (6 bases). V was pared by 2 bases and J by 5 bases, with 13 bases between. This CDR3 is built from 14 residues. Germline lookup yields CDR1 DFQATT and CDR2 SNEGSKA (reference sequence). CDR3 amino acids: CSARQGLTDNEQFF. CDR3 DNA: TGCAGTGCTAGACAGGGGCTAACGGACAATGAGCAGTTCTTC.

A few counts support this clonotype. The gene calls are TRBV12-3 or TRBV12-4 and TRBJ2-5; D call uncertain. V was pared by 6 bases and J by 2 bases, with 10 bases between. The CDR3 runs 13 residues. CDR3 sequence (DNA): TGTGCCAGCAGAAGGTCGGCGCAAGAGACCCAGTACTTC. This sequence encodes CASRRSAQETQYF.

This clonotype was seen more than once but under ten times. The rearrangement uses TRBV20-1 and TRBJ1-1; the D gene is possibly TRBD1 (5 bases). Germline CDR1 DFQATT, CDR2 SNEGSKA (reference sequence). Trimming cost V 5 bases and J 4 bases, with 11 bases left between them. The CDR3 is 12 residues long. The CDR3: CSAAGIFTEAFF. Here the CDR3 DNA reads TGCAGTGCTGCAGGGATTTTCACTGAAGCTTTCTTT.

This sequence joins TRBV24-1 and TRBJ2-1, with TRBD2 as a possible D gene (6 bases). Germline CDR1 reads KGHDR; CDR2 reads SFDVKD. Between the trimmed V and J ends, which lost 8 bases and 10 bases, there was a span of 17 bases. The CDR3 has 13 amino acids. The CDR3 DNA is TGTGCCACCAATCCCGTGGCGGGGCGGGAGCAGTTCTTC. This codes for CATNPVAGREQFF.

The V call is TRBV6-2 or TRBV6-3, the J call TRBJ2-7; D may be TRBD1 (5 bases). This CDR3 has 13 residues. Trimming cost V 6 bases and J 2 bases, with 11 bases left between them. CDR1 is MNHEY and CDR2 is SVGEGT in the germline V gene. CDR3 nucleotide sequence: TGTGCCAGCAGCCGCGGACACACCTACGAGCAGTACGTC. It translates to CASSRGHTYEQYV.

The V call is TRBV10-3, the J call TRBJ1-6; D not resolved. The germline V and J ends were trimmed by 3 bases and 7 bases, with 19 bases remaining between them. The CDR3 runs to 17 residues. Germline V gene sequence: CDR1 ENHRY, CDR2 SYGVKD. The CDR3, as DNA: TGTGCCATCAGTGAATCCCGCGGAAATAAGAAGAATTCACCCCTCCACTTT. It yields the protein CAISESRGNKKNSPLHF.

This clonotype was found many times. In nucleotides, the CDR3 is TGCAGTGCTAGAGAAGCGGGGGTGACCTACGAGCAGTACGTC. Translated: CSAREAGVTYEQYV. The chain joins TRBV20-1 to TRBJ2-7; 8 bases are a match to TRBD2. This CDR3 is built from 14 residues. J gave up 2 bases and V 0 bases, and 3 bases lay outside the gene matches. Germline CDR1 reads DFQATT; CDR2 reads SNEGSKA (reference sequence).

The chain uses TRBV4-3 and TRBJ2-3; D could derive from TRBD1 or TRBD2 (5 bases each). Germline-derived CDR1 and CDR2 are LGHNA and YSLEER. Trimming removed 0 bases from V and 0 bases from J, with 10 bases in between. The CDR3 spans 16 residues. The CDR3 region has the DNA TGCGCCAGCAGCCAAGATCGAGGGGTTAGCACAGATACGCAGTATTTT. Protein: CASSQDRGVSTDTQYF.

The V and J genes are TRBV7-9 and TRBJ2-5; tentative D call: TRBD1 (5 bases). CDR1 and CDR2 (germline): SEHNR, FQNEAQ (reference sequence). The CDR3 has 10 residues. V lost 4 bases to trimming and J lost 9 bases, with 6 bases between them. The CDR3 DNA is TGTGCCAGCAGCTGGGGCGCCCAGTACTTC. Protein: CASSWGAQYF.

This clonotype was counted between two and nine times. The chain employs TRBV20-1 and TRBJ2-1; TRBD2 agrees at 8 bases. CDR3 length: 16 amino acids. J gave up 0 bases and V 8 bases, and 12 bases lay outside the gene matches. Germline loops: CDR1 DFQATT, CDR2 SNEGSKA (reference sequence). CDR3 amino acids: CSPRGGLSSSYNEQFF. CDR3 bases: TGCAGTCCCCGGGGGGGCCTATCCAGCTCCTACAATGAGCAGTTCTTC.

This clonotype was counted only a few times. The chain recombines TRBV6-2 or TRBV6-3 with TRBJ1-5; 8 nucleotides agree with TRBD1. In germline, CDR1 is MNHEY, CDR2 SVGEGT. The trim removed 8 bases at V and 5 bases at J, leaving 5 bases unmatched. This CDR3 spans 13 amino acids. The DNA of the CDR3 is TGTGCCAGCGGGACAGGATTCTATCAGCCCCAGCATTTT. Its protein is CASGTGFYQPQHF.

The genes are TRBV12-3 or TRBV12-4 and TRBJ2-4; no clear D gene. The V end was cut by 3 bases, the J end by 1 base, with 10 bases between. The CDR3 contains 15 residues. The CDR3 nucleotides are TGTGCCAGCAGTTTGCGTGTCGGGGCCAAAAACATTCAGTACTTC. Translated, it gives CASSLRVGAKNIQYF.

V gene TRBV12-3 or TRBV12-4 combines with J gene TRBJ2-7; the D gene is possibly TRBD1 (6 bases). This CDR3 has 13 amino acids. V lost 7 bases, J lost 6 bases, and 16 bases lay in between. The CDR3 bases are TGTGCCAGCACCAGGGGAAGAATTGGCGAGCAGTACTTC. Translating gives CASTRGRIGEQYF.

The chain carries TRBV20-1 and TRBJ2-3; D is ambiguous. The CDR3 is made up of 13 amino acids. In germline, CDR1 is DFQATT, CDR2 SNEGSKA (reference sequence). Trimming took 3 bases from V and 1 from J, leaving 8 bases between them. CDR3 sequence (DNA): TGCAGTGCTAGTACGTCAGGCACAGATACGCAGTATTTT. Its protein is CSASTSGTDTQYF.